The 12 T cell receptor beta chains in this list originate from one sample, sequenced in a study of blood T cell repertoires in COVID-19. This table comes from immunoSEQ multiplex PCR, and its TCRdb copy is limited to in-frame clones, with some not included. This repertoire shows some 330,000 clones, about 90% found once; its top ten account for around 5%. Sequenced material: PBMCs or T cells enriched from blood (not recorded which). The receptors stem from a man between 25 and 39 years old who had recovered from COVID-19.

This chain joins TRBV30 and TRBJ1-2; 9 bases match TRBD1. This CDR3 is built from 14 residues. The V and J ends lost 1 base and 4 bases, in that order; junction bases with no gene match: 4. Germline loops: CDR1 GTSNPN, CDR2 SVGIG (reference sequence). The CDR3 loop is CAWSEQTGGYGYTF. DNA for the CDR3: TGTGCCTGGAGTGAACAGACAGGGGGCTATGGCTACACCTTC.

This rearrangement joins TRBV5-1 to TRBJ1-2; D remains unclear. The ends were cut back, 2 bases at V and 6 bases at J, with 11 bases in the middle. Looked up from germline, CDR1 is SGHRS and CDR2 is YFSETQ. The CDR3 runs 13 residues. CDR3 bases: TGCGCCAGCAGCTTCGGGGAATCGGATGGCTACACCTTC. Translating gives CASSFGESDGYTF.

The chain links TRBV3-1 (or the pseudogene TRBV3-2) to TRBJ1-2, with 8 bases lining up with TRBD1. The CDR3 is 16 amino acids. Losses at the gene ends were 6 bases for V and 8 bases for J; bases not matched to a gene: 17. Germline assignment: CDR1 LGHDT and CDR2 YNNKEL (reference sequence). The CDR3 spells CASRKGGTGAMGGYTF. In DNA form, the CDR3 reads TGTGCCAGCAGGAAGGGCGGGACAGGCGCCATGGGAGGCTACACCTTC.

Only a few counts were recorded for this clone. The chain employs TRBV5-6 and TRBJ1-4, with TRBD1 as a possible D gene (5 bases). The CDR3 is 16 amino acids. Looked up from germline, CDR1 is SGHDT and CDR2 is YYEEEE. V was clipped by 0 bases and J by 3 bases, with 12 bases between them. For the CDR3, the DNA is TGTGCCAGCAGCTTGGTAGATCGACAGCCTAATGAAAAACTGTTTTTT. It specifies CASSLVDRQPNEKLFF.

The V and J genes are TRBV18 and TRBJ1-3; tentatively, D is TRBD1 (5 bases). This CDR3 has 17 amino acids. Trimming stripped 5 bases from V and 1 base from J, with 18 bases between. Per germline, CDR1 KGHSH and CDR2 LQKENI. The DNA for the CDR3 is TGTGCCAGCTCATTGAGACAGAATCCGTTTTCTGGAAACACCATATATTTT. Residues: CASSLRQNPFSGNTIYF.

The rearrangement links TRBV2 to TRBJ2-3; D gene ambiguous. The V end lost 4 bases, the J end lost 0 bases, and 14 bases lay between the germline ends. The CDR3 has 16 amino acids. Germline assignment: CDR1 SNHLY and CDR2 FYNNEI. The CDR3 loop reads CASSGQAYTSTDTQYF. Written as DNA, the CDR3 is TGTGCCAGCAGTGGACAAGCCTATACAAGCACAGATACGCAGTATTTT.

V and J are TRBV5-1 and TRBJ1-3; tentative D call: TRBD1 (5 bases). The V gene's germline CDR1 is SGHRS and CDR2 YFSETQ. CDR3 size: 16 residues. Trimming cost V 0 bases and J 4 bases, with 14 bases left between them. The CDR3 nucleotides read TGCGCCAGCAGCTTGGCGATAGGACAAGGAGGAAACACCATATATTTT. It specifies CASSLAIGQGGNTIYF.

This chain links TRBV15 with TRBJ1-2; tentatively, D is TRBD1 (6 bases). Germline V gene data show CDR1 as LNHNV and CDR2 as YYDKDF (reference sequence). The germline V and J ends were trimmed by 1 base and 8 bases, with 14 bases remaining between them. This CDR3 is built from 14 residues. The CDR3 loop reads CATSRGETGVGYTF. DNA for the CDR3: TGTGCCACCAGCAGAGGTGAGACAGGCGTGGGCTACACCTTC.

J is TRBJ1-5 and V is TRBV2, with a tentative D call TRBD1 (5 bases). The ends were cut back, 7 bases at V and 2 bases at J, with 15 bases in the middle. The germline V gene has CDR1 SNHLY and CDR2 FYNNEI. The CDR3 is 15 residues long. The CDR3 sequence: CASKLGGFGNQPQHF. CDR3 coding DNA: TGTGCCAGCAAGTTGGGGGGGTTCGGCAATCAGCCCCAGCATTTT.

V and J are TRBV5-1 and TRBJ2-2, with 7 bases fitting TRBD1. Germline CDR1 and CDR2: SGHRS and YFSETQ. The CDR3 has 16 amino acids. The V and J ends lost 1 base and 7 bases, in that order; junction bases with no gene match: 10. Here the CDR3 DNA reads TGCGCCAGCAGCTTGCTATCCTCAGGGGGTGACGGGGAGCTGTTTTTT. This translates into CASSLLSSGGDGELFF.

DNA of the CDR3: TGTGCCAGCAGTGAAGGGGTGCAGGCCACAGATACGCAGTATTTT. Translation: CASSEGVQATDTQYF. The V and J genes are TRBV6-4 and TRBJ2-3; TRBD1 is a possible D gene (5 bases). V was shortened by 3 bases and J by 2 bases, with 12 bases between the two germline ends. CDR3 length: 15 amino acids. Germline-derived CDR1 and CDR2 are MRHNA and SNTAGT.

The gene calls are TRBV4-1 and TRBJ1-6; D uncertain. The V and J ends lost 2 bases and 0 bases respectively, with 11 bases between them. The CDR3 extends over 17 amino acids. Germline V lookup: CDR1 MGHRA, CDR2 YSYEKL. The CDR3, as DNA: TGCGCCAGCAGCCAACCGACACTGGTCTCCTATAATTCACCCCTCCACTTT. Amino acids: CASSQPTLVSYNSPLHF.